Following are 25 T cell receptor beta chains from one sample sequenced in a study of blood T cells in healthy people across ages. Sample-barcoded 5' priming and a J-beta primer mix drove a second PCR of roughly 7 to 11 cycles. Using its own MiXCR run on the 5' RACE reads, TCRdb lists one record per CDR3 protein. The sample lists about a million distinct CDR3 sequences, roughly half occurring once. The sample consisted of blood. The receptors come from an older woman in good health.

The rearrangement links TRBV27 to TRBJ2-2, with TRBD1 matching 9 bases. Trimming at V came to 5 bases and at J to 5 bases, leaving 9 bases not matched to a gene. Germline V lookup: CDR1 MNHEY, CDR2 SMNVEV (reference sequence). The CDR3 extends over 16 amino acids. The CDR3 DNA reads TGTGCCAGCAGTATCACAGGGGGCGCAGGGACCGGGGAGCTGTTTTTT. It codes for CASSITGGAGTGELFF.

Concerning this clonotype itself: One junction end disagrees with the germline gene, perhaps due to a read error. The chain recombines TRBV5-1 with TRBJ2-3; 8 bases are a match to TRBD2. The CDR3 consists of 16 residues. From germline, CDR1 is SGHRS and CDR2 YFSETQ. The CDR3 reads CASSLGGTRTTDTQYF. The CDR3 DNA reads as TGCGCTAGCAGCTTGGGTGGGACTAGGACCACAGATACGCAGTATTTT.

This chain uses TRBV20-1 with TRBJ2-5, with D maybe TRBD2 (5 bases). This CDR3 spans 13 amino acids. The V end lost 3 bases, the J end lost 2 bases, and 10 bases lay between the germline ends. Germline CDR1 reads DFQATT; CDR2 reads SNEGSKA (reference sequence). CDR3 DNA sequence: TGCAGTGCTAGTTCCAGCGGTCAAGAGACCCAGTACTTC. Translated: CSASSSGQETQYF.

This clonotype has only a few counts. The V call is TRBV7-9, the J call TRBJ2-3; 8 bases are shared with TRBD2. Germline values: CDR1 SEHNR, CDR2 FQNEAQ (reference sequence). The CDR3 is 15 amino acids. The V segment lost 5 bases and the J segment 2 bases; nucleotides outside the gene matches: 6. CDR3 DNA sequence: TGTGCCAGCAGCGTTAGCGGGAAAAACACAGATACGCAGTATTTT. Amino acid sequence: CASSVSGKNTDTQYF.

V usage is TRBV20-1 and J usage is TRBJ2-7; 9 bases fit TRBD1. J gave up 3 bases and V 6 bases, and 9 bases lay outside the gene matches. From germline, CDR1 is DFQATT and CDR2 SNEGSKA (reference sequence). This CDR3 comprises 14 residues. The CDR3 sequence is CSAPRDRAFYEQYF. CDR3 coding DNA: TGCAGTGCGCCTCGGGACAGGGCGTTCTACGAGCAGTACTTC.

The sample holds a few counts of this clonotype. J is TRBJ2-3 and V is TRBV20-1, with 7 bases lining up with TRBD2. This CDR3 is 12 amino acids long. Germline V gene sequence: CDR1 DFQATT, CDR2 SNEGSKA (reference sequence). The V and J ends lost 2 bases and 5 bases, in that order; junction bases with no gene match: 1. The CDR3 DNA follows: TGCAGTGCTAGACGGGGGGTAGATACGCAGTATTTT. Residues: CSARRGVDTQYF.

This sequence joins TRBV9 and TRBJ2-5; 10 bases line up with TRBD2. The V gene's germline CDR1 is SGDLS and CDR2 YYNGEE. V dropped 3 bases and J dropped 11; count of bases not matched to a gene: 13. The length of the CDR3 is 15 residues. The CDR3 DNA reads TGTGCCAGCAGCGGAAGTCCTAGCGGGAGTCGGGAGCAGTACTTC. This gives the protein CASSGSPSGSREQYF.

The rearrangement uses TRBV5-5 and TRBJ2-7; D is uncertain. Trimming took off 3 bases at V and 6 bases at J, with 10 bases between the two ends. Looked up from germline, CDR1 is SGHKS and CDR2 is YYEKEE (reference sequence). The CDR3 is 12 amino acids. CDR3 residues: CASSSIGFEQYF. DNA of the CDR3: TGTGCCAGCAGCTCAATTGGATTCGAGCAGTACTTC.

This clonotype was observed once. The genes are TRBV4-1 and TRBJ2-4; the match to TRBD1 covers 9 bases. Judging by the DNA end, TRBJ2-7 fits better; the J call may be wrong. The CDR3 contains 17 residues. The germline V gene encodes CDR1 MGHRA and CDR2 YSYEKL. The CDR3 DNA is TGCGCCAGCAGCCCCCCATATGGAGGACAGGGGATATACGAGCAGTACTTC. Its translation: CASSPPYGGQGIYEQYF.

This clonotype appeared a few times. The chain carries TRBV4-2 and TRBJ2-3; D perhaps matches TRBD1 (5 bases). CDR3 size: 16 residues. With 2 bases removed from V and 4 bases from J, the gap between germline ends came to 16 bases. Germline values: CDR1 LGHNA, CDR2 YNFKEQ. CDR3 coding DNA: TGTGCCAGCAGCCAACTGGGGCAGTTCTTATCAGATACGCAGTATTTT. It yields the protein CASSQLGQFLSDTQYF.

V is TRBV5-1 and J is TRBJ2-1; TRBD2 agrees at 7 bases. Germline CDR1 reads SGHRS; CDR2 reads YFSETQ. The V segment lost 6 bases and the J segment 9 bases; nucleotides outside the gene matches: 9. The CDR3 runs to 13 residues. The CDR3 DNA reads as TGCGCCAGCACGGGGGGTGACGCGGCTGAGCAGTTCTTC. Its translation: CASTGGDAAEQFF.

The V gene is TRBV11-2, the J gene TRBJ2-7; D ambiguous. V lost 5 bases and J 3 bases, leaving 17 bases between the germline ends. Germline V gene sequence: CDR1 SGHAT, CDR2 FQNNGV. The CDR3 is made up of 15 amino acids. Here the CDR3 reads CASSPFAATFYEQYF. The CDR3 nucleotides read TGTGCCAGCAGCCCCTTCGCGGCTACTTTCTACGAGCAGTACTTC.

The chain links TRBV27 to TRBJ2-1; 7 bases line up with TRBD2. This CDR3 has 16 residues. V lost 5 bases and J lost 6; bases outside the gene matches: 13. The V gene's germline CDR1 is MNHEY and CDR2 SMNVEV (reference sequence). CDR3 amino acids: CASSLLLAGRGNEQFF. The CDR3 DNA reads as TGTGCCAGCAGTCTCCTGTTAGCGGGTCGGGGCAATGAGCAGTTCTTC.

The chain couples TRBV2 to TRBJ2-1, with 10 bases matching TRBD2. V lost 4 bases and J lost 4; bases outside the gene matches: 13. Germline lookup yields CDR1 SNHLY and CDR2 FYNNEI. The CDR3 is 18 residues long. The CDR3, as DNA: TGTGCCAGCAGTGGGCCTAGCGGGAGCGCCCATGTATACAATGAGCAGTTCTTC. As protein: CASSGPSGSAHVYNEQFF.

The V and J genes are TRBV4-2 and TRBJ2-3; D is perhaps TRBD2 (6 bases). This CDR3 has 19 amino acids. Germline-derived CDR1 and CDR2 are LGHNA and YNFKEQ. Trimming took off 1 base at V and 2 bases at J, with 22 bases between the two ends. CDR3 nucleotides: TGTGCCAGCAGCCAAGTTGGCCGAGCCGACGCGGGACCCACAGATACGCAGTATTTT. Amino acids: CASSQVGRADAGPTDTQYF.

This rearrangement joins TRBV20-1 to TRBJ2-6; 7 positions match TRBD1. V shed 6 bases, J shed 2 bases, and the junction held 4 bases outside the gene matches. The germline gives CDR1 DFQATT, CDR2 SNEGSKA (reference sequence). This CDR3 is built from 14 residues. The chain's CDR3 is CSARQGPGANVLTF. The DNA for the CDR3 is TGCAGTGCCAGACAGGGTCCTGGGGCCAACGTCCTGACTTTC.

The rearrangement uses TRBV15 and TRBJ2-1, with D perhaps assigned TRBD1 or TRBD2 (5 bases each). The CDR3 is 15 residues long. Germline lookup yields CDR1 LNHNV and CDR2 YYDKDF (reference sequence). Trimming pared 5 bases from V and 6 bases from J, leaving 17 bases between. The chain's CDR3 is CATSLLGVGANEQFF. The CDR3 DNA is TGTGCCACCAGCCTCCTGGGGGTCGGGGCCAATGAGCAGTTCTTC.

A word on this clonotype: At one end the junction does not follow the germline gene, possibly because of a read error. The genes are TRBV20-1 and TRBJ2-5; 9 nucleotides agree with TRBD2. The CDR3 is made up of 15 amino acids. Germline V CDR1 and CDR2: DFQATT, SNEGSKA (reference sequence). The CDR3 coding sequence is TGCAGTGCTACCTTGAGCGGGAGGTCCCAAGAGGCCCAGTACTTC. Translated, it gives CSATLSGRSQEAQYF.

This chain uses TRBV12-3 or TRBV12-4 with TRBJ1-1, with unresolved D. Trimming stripped 7 bases from V and 6 bases from J, with 9 bases between. The CDR3 is 11 amino acids. The CDR3 reads CASNWYAEAFF. In DNA, the CDR3 is TGTGCCAGCAATTGGTATGCTGAAGCTTTCTTT.

This clonotype was picked up a small number of times. The chain is built from TRBV4-2 and TRBJ2-5; 13 bases map to TRBD2. Germline CDR1 LGHNA, CDR2 YNFKEQ. This CDR3 comprises 16 residues. Trimming at V came to 0 bases and at J to 4 bases, leaving 2 bases not matched to a gene. For the CDR3, the DNA is TGTGCCAGCAGCCAAGAGGGACTAGCGGGATCAGAGACCCAGTACTTC. Protein product: CASSQEGLAGSETQYF.

The gene calls are TRBV7-2 and TRBJ2-1, with 11 bases that match TRBD2. The J call may be in error: the DNA end matches TRBJ2-7 better. The length of the CDR3 is 15 residues. CDR1 is SGHTA, CDR2 FQGNSA, per germline. The CDR3 protein is CASSPGTSGADEQYF. The CDR3 nucleotides read TGTGCCAGCAGCCCCGGGACTAGCGGAGCCGACGAGCAGTACTTC.

J is TRBJ1-6 and V is TRBV4-1; D unclear. Germline V gene lookup returns CDR1 MGHRA and CDR2 YSYEKL. CDR3 length equals 15 residues. Trimming pared 2 bases from V and 5 bases from J, leaving 10 bases between. Here the CDR3 DNA reads TGCGCCAGCAGCCAAACTGTGTATGATAATTCACCCCTCCACTTT. Its protein product is CASSQTVYDNSPLHF.

The chain joins TRBV2 to TRBJ1-2; D perhaps matches TRBD1 (6 bases). The V end was cut by 8 bases, the J end by 5 bases, with 9 bases between. This CDR3 is 11 amino acids long. Germline CDR1 reads SNHLY; CDR2 reads FYNNEI. The CDR3 protein is CASPDSYGYTF. CDR3 nucleotides: TGTGCCAGCCCGGACAGTTATGGCTACACCTTC.

This rearrangement joins TRBV20-1 to TRBJ2-1; TRBD2 might be the D (5 bases). Germline loops: CDR1 DFQATT, CDR2 SNEGSKA (reference sequence). The CDR3 spans 14 residues. V lost 1 base, J lost 13 bases, and 20 bases lay in between. In nucleotides, the CDR3 is TGCAGTGCTAGAGTCGCGGGTTACCAAGAGACCCAGTTCTTC. This encodes CSARVAGYQETQFF.

The V call is TRBV20-1, the J call TRBJ2-7; no firm D call. V dropped 3 bases and J dropped 0 bases, with 15 bases sitting between them. The CDR3 has 15 amino acids. Germline V gives CDR1 DFQATT, CDR2 SNEGSKA (reference sequence). The CDR3 DNA follows: TGCAGTGCTAGCGATAGCCCGGGTGGCTCCTACGAGCAGTACTTC. It codes for CSASDSPGGSYEQYF.